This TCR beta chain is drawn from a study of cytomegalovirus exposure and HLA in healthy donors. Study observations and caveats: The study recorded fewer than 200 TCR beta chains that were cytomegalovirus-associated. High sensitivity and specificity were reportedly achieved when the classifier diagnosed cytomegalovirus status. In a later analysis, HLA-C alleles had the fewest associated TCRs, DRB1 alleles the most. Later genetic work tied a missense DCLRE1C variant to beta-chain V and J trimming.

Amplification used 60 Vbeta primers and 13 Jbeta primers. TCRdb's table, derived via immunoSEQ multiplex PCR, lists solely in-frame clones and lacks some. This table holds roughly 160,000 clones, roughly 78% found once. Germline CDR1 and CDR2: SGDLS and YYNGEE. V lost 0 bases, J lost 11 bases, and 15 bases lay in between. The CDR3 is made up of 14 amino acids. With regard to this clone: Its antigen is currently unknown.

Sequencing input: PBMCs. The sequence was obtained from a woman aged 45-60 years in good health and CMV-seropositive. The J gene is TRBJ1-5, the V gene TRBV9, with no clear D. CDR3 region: CASSVGVGSVAQHF. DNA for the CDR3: TGTGCCAGCAGCGTAGGGGTGGGGAGCGTCGCCCAGCATTTT. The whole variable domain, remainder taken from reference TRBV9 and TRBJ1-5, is DSGVTQTPKHLITATGQRVTLRCSPRSGDLSVYWYQQSLDQGLQFLIQYYNGEERAKGNILERFSAQQFPDLHSELNLSSLELGDSALYFCASSVGVGSVAQHFGDGTRLSIL.